These 13 T cell receptor beta chains were sequenced from one sample in a study of T cells after somatic rescue of genetic block. Sequencing was performed with immunoSEQ multiplex PCR; in TCRdb, only in-frame clones are kept and a portion is missing. In the table there are 100,000 to 120,000 clones, just over 90% of which are singletons. The sample consisted of peripheral blood mononuclear cells (PBMCs). Receptors originate from a woman aged 18-30 years.

The chain recombines TRBV9 with TRBJ2-1; 7 bases map to TRBD2. This CDR3 is 15 amino acids long. V gave up 3 bases and J gave up 4 bases; unmatched junction bases: 7. Germline values: CDR1 SGDLS, CDR2 YYNGEE. For the CDR3, the DNA is TGTGCCAGCAGCGGTCGGTCTAGCGGTTACAATGAGCAGTTCTTC. It specifies CASSGRSSGYNEQFF.

This chain uses TRBV4-2 with TRBJ2-1, with TRBD2 identical over 13 bases. This CDR3 has 15 residues. Germline trimming cut 2 bases from V and 8 bases from J; bases unmatched to any gene: 3. The V gene's germline CDR1 is LGHNA and CDR2 YNFKEQ. CDR3 coding DNA: TGTGCCAGCAGCCAAACTAGCGGGGGGGTCCATGAGCAGTTCTTC. Its protein product is CASSQTSGGVHEQFF.

The V call is TRBV15, the J call TRBJ1-2; tentative D call: TRBD1 (5 bases). Germline V gene sequence: CDR1 LNHNV, CDR2 YYDKDF (reference sequence). Trimming removed 0 bases at V and 4 bases at J, with 12 bases between. This CDR3 comprises 15 residues. The CDR3 nucleotides read TGTGCCACCAGCAGAGATCAAGGGACCATCTATGGCTACACCTTC. Residues: CATSRDQGTIYGYTF.

The J gene is TRBJ2-1, the V gene TRBV9, with TRBD2 matching 9 bases. The CDR3 loop spans 15 amino acids. In germline, CDR1 is SGDLS, CDR2 YYNGEE. The V and J ends lost 4 bases and 5 bases, in that order; junction bases with no gene match: 7. As DNA, the CDR3 is TGTGCCAGCAGCAGAAGTAGCGGGGGCCACAATGAGCAGTTCTTC. Its translation is CASSRSSGGHNEQFF.

The J gene is TRBJ2-5, the V gene TRBV5-6; 8 bases align to TRBD1. The germline V gene has CDR1 SGHDT and CDR2 YYEEEE. This CDR3 region has 15 residues. Trimming at V came to 1 base and at J to 4 bases, leaving 6 bases not matched to a gene. CDR3 in amino acids: CASSLRAGQGETQYF. The CDR3 coding sequence is TGTGCCAGCAGCTTGCGGGCAGGACAGGGAGAGACCCAGTACTTC.

This clone was detected only a few times. The V gene is TRBV4-3, the J gene TRBJ1-5; D is ambiguous. Between the trimmed V and J ends, which lost 0 bases and 7 bases, there was a span of 10 bases. Germline V lookup: CDR1 LGHNA, CDR2 YSLEER. The CDR3 extends over 14 amino acids. The CDR3 here is CASSQDSTGQPQHF. CDR3 nucleotides: TGCGCCAGCAGCCAAGATTCGACGGGCCAGCCCCAGCATTTT.

The chain couples TRBV15 to TRBJ1-3; D is unclear. V was shortened by 0 bases and J by 4 bases, with 10 bases between the two germline ends. This CDR3 has 15 residues. In germline, CDR1 is LNHNV, CDR2 YYDKDF (reference sequence). DNA of the CDR3: TGTGCCACCAGCAGAGATCGGATGGAGGGAAACACCATATATTTT. This codes for CATSRDRMEGNTIYF.

V and J are TRBV30 and TRBJ1-3; a possible D gene is TRBD1 (5 bases). The CDR3 runs 16 residues. V lost 0 bases, J lost 2 bases, and 14 bases lay in between. The germline gives CDR1 GTSNPN, CDR2 SVGIG (reference sequence). CDR3 sequence: CAWSVGTVEPGNTIYF. In nucleotides, the CDR3 is TGTGCCTGGAGTGTAGGGACTGTGGAGCCTGGAAACACCATATATTTT.

The J gene is TRBJ1-6, the V gene TRBV25-1; D might be TRBD1 (5 bases). The length of the CDR3 is 15 residues. Germline CDR1 is MGHDK and CDR2 is SYGVNS. The DNA of the CDR3 is TGTGCGGCAGGGACCACTAGCTCCTATAATTCACCCCTCCACTTT. Translating it yields CAAGTTSSYNSPLHF.

The rearrangement links TRBV7-2 to TRBJ2-7; D gene unclear. V dropped 3 bases and J dropped 3 bases, with 9 bases sitting between them. Germline V gene lookup returns CDR1 SGHTA and CDR2 FQGNSA. There are 13 residues in the CDR3. The CDR3 protein is CASSFPRVYEQYF. CDR3 nucleotide sequence: TGTGCCAGCAGCTTCCCAAGAGTCTACGAGCAGTACTTC.

A single count supports this clone. The chain's CDR3 is CASSQRTGVGGNTIYF. CDR3 DNA: TGTGCCAGCAGCCAAAGGACAGGGGTAGGTGGAAACACCATATATTTT. The chain has TRBV4-2 and TRBJ1-3, with 9 bases aligning to TRBD1. The V gene's germline CDR1 is LGHNA and CDR2 YNFKEQ. V gave up 2 bases and J gave up 3 bases; unmatched junction bases: 5. This CDR3 is 16 amino acids long.

The rearrangement links TRBV10-1 to TRBJ2-5; D is unresolved. This CDR3 contains 15 residues. With 0 bases removed from V and 1 base from J, the gap between germline ends came to 9 bases. Germline V gene lookup returns CDR1 WNHNN and CDR2 SYGVQD (reference sequence). This chain's CDR3 is CASSESRQTQETQYF. CDR3 sequence (DNA): TGCGCCAGCAGTGAGTCGAGACAAACCCAAGAGACCCAGTACTTC.

The genes are TRBV5-1 and TRBJ2-7; D possibly uses TRBD1 or TRBD2 (6 bases each). From germline, CDR1 is SGHRS and CDR2 YFSETQ. The CDR3 is made up of 15 amino acids. With 4 bases removed from V and 5 bases from J, the gap between germline ends came to 19 bases. The CDR3 region has the DNA TGCGCCAGCAGCCCGGGGGCCGGGCACGGGGACGAGCAGTACTTC. Its protein is CASSPGAGHGDEQYF.